This TCR beta chain was found in a study of cytomegalovirus exposure and HLA in healthy donors. General study points: A few V segments could not be told apart, such as TRBV6-2 and TRBV6-3, and were left out.

The V end was cut by 4 bases, the J end by 5 bases, with 21 bases between. Looked up from germline, CDR1 is SGHRS and CDR2 is YFSETQ. This CDR3 spans 16 amino acids. The PCR was carried out with 60 Vbeta primers and 13 Jbeta primers. The data were produced by immunoSEQ multiplex PCR, yet TCRdb's version contains in-frame clones alone and is incomplete. The table has over 75,000 clones, around 64% seen once. Worth noting for this clone: Its target is not known.

The receptor comes from a man under 40 in good health and CMV-seronegative. The V call is TRBV5-1, the J call TRBJ1-1; D gene uncertain. The specimen was PBMCs. CDR3 loop: CASSLNRQRVGTEAFF. CDR3 in DNA: TGCGCCAGCAGCCTCAATCGGCAGAGGGTCGGGACTGAAGCTTTCTTT.